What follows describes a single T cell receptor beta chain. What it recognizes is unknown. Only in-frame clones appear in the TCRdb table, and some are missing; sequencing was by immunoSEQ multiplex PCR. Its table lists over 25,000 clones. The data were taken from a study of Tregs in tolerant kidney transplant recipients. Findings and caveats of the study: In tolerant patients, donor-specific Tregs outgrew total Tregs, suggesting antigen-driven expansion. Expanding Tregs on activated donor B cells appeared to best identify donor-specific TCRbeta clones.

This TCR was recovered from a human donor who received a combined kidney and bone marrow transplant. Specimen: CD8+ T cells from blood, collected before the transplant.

The chain's CDR3 is CASSTRDRDPYGYTF. CDR3 DNA (partial): TGTGCCAGCAGCACCCGGGACAGGGACCCCTATGGC. The chain uses TRBV13 and TRBJ1-2, with 9 bases matching TRBD1. Read data end 3 residues before the CDR3 end; the end is taken from the germline J gene. The CDR3 consists of 15 residues. Germline V gives CDR1 PRHDT, CDR2 FYEKMQ (reference sequence). V shed 5 bases and J 4 bases; nucleotides not matched to a gene: 8.